This TCR beta chain was sequenced during a study of blood T cell repertoires in COVID-19 (TCRdb year 2020). Regarding the study in general: The collaborator samples originated in the United States, Italy and Spain and spanned the acute and convalescent phases of COVID-19. The material from the prospective study consisted of cDNA or gDNA derived from T cells, B-cell-depleted T cells, or PBMCs. The dataset comprised deeply sampled blood TCRbeta repertoires from subjects exposed to, actively infected with, or recovered from COVID-19. The sample metadata nearly always contained a de-identified subject ID, COVID-19 status, age in years and sex. The repertoires were released in a freely available public database meant as a resource for research on the immune response to SARS-CoV-2. Where available, HLA class I and class II types were obtained from metadata supplied by the sample provider rather than from assay-based typing. Samples were obtained from the ongoing ImmuneRACE study (first 160 participants) and from roughly 1,300 subjects provided by 6 global collaborators. Broader findings and caveats from the paper: Clinical and demographic metadata were provided uncurated, with the amount varying by source and participant.

This clone was detected a few times. Its antigen remains undetermined. Base qualities are not recorded, but no much larger clone differs from it by a single base. TCRbeta CDR3 regions were amplified from genomic DNA using the immunoSEQ Assay, a bias-controlled multiplex PCR. Processing in the source paper ran as follows. Within the assay, amplification of reference gene primers was used to estimate how many nucleated cells each sample contained. To quantify the absolute abundance of each unique TCRbeta CDR3 rearrangement, sequence reads were collapsed and filtered. Productive Simpson clonality was computed per sample as the square root of Simpson's diversity index over productive rearrangements. This is the immuneACCESS table as TCRdb keeps it, with only in-frame sequences that have V and J called. A part of the clones is gone; compared with another copy, unresolved V genes explain less than half, and the rest is unexplained. V and J calls plus clone size are reproduced from that table; the DNA served to infer D and trimming. The sample records about 150,000 clones, around 74% of which are singletons. The top ten constitute around 3.5% of the sample.

The CDR3 covers 13 residues, taking in both the cysteine and the phenylalanine. Only the CDR3 part of the read is kept: 39 bases, read in frame from the first base. The germline V gene specifies MNHEY as CDR1 and SVGEGT as CDR2. V was cut back by 4 bases and J by 2 bases, leaving a gap of 9 bases between them. Whole blood was collected in K2EDTA tubes by collaborating institutions according to the institutions' own protocols. For TCRbeta analysis, collaborators shipped samples as frozen whole blood, isolated PBMCs, or DNA extracted from either of those sample types. The chain uses TRBV6-2 or TRBV6-3 and TRBJ2-7; tentative D gene TRBD2, with 6 bases matching. The sequence derives from an elderly woman with acute or convalescent COVID-19. Source material: peripheral blood. In nucleotide form, the sequence is TGTGCCAGCAGTTTCAGCGGGCCCTACGAGCAGTACTTC. It translates to CASSFSGPYEQYF.